This is a list of T cell receptor beta chains from one sample in a study of cytomegalovirus exposure and HLA in healthy donors. The data were produced by immunoSEQ multiplex PCR, yet TCRdb's version contains in-frame clones alone and is incomplete. The data contain more than 100,000 clones, approximately 72% of them singletons. Sequenced: PBMCs. The receptors here all came from a man between 18 and 35 years old in good health and CMV-seronegative. CDR3s include the opening cysteine and the closing phenylalanine or tryptophan. Each record gives: clone size, D gene, V gene, J gene, CDR3 protein, CDR3 DNA. D genes are given only for firm matches. Clone size, where shown, is once, few, many, or a class for clones that have expanded.

NA	NA	TRBV14	TRBJ2-7	CASSHGSSYEQYF	TGTGCCAGCAGCCACGGGAGCTCCTACGAGCAGTACTTC
NA	TRBD1	TRBV4-1	TRBJ2-2	CASSQLRTGGLSTGELFF	TGCGCCAGCAGCCAACTCAGGACAGGGGGCTTGAGTACCGGGGAGCTGTTTTTT
once	TRBD1	TRBV30	TRBJ1-6	CAWSSDRGNSPLHF	TGTGCCTGGAGCTCGGACAGGGGGAATTCACCCCTCCACTTT
few	TRBD1	TRBV27	TRBJ1-1	CASSLGTGRPAEAFF	TGTGCCAGCAGTTTAGGGACAGGACGGCCGGCTGAAGCTTTCTTT
NA	TRBD2	TRBV7-7	TRBJ2-5	CASSPGSGGQETQYF	TGTGCCAGCAGCCCCGGATCGGGAGGCCAAGAGACCCAGTACTTC
NA	NA	TRBV7-7	TRBJ2-5	CASSLRRNQETQYF	TGTGCCAGCAGCTTGAGGCGGAACCAAGAGACCCAGTACTTC
NA	NA	TRBV6-5	TRBJ2-1	CASSGLDNEQFF	TGTGCCAGCAGCGGACTCGACAATGAGCAGTTCTTC
few	TRBD2	TRBV12-5	TRBJ2-3	CASGFWTSGSTDTQYF	TGTGCTAGTGGTTTTTGGACTAGCGGAAGCACAGATACGCAGTATTTT
few	NA	TRBV11-2	TRBJ1-2	CASSPSLQGFSGYTF	TGTGCCAGCAGCCCCTCCTTACAGGGATTCAGCGGCTACACCTTC
NA	NA	TRBV11-2	TRBJ2-7	CASSLGTNYEQYF	TGTGCCAGCAGCTTGGGGACAAACTACGAGCAGTACTTC
NA	NA	TRBV6-6	TRBJ2-7	CASSVQVREQYF	TGTGCCAGCAGTGTACAGGTCCGCGAGCAGTACTTC
few	NA	TRBV28	TRBJ1-1	CASSTLNREQAFF	TGTGCCAGCAGTACCTTGAACAGGGAGCAAGCTTTCTTT
NA	TRBD1	TRBV7-3	TRBJ1-2	CASSSSGTGYGYTF	TGTGCCAGCAGCTCATCCGGGACAGGATATGGCTACACCTTC
NA	NA	TRBV5-4	TRBJ2-1	CASSPLPSGYNEQFF	TGTGCCAGCAGCCCCCTCCCCTCAGGATACAATGAGCAGTTCTTC
NA	TRBD1	TRBV5-1	TRBJ2-5	CASSLGTGSIQETQYF	TGCGCCAGCAGCTTGGGGACAGGTAGTATCCAAGAGACCCAGTACTTC
NA	NA	TRBV19	TRBJ1-4	CASSIGGYEKLFF	TGTGCCAGTAGTATAGGCGGATATGAAAAACTGTTTTTT
few	TRBD2	TRBV25-1	TRBJ2-5	CASSDPGREWSQYF	TGTGCCAGCAGTGATCCCGGGCGGGAGTGGTCCCAGTACTTC
NA	TRBD2	TRBV6-6	TRBJ2-1	CASSYSGSVAHEQFF	TGTGCCAGCAGTTATAGCGGGAGTGTCGCCCATGAGCAGTTCTTC
NA	TRBD1	TRBV27	TRBJ1-2	CASSLGRGRGYTF	TGTGCCAGCAGTTTGGGAAGGGGGCGTGGCTACACCTTC
few	NA	TRBV10-3	TRBJ2-1	CAIKGQGPTYNEQFF	TGTGCCATCAAAGGTCAGGGCCCCACCTACAATGAGCAGTTCTTC
NA	NA	TRBV27	TRBJ1-1	CASSLKPPGHLNTEAFF	TGTGCCAGCAGTTTAAAGCCCCCGGGACACCTGAACACTGAAGCTTTCTTT
few	NA	TRBV28	TRBJ1-3	CASSARTGNSGNTIYF	TGTGCCAGCAGCGCTAGAACAGGGAATTCTGGAAACACCATATATTTT
NA	NA	TRBV6-5	TRBJ1-4	CASMSGTNEKLFF	TGTGCCAGCATGTCAGGGACAAATGAAAAACTGTTTTTT
NA	TRBD1	TRBV14	TRBJ1-1	CASSNRRDSRTEAFF	TGTGCCAGCAGCAATCGCCGGGACAGCCGGACTGAAGCTTTCTTT
NA	NA	TRBV9	TRBJ2-1	CASSPHSRQIHNEQFF	TGTGCCAGCAGCCCTCATTCGAGACAGATCCACAATGAGCAGTTCTTC
NA	TRBD2	TRBV11-1	TRBJ2-1	CASSPQPSGGAGEQFF	TGTGCCAGCAGCCCGCAACCTAGCGGGGGGGCCGGTGAGCAGTTCTTC
NA	NA	TRBV11-3	TRBJ1-1	CASSLGRMNTEAFF	TGTGCCAGCAGCTTAGGCAGAATGAACACTGAAGCTTTCTTT
NA	TRBD1	TRBV6-1	TRBJ1-2	CAGTGQPLYGYTF	TGTGCCGGGACGGGACAGCCTCTCTATGGCTACACCTTC
NA	NA	TRBV25-1	TRBJ2-2	CASRSVGPNHFTGELFF	TGTGCCAGCAGATCCGTGGGCCCGAATCATTTTACCGGGGAGCTGTTTTTT
NA	NA	TRBV5-4	TRBJ2-7	CASSLGALGEQYF	TGTGCCAGCAGCTTGGGAGCCCTCGGGGAGCAGTACTTC
NA	NA	TRBV5-4	TRBJ2-4	CASSLTWGGRAKNIQYF	TGTGCCAGCAGTCTCACGTGGGGAGGAAGAGCCAAAAACATTCAGTACTTC
NA	TRBD1	TRBV6-5	TRBJ1-4	CASSRDRSYEKLFF	TGTGCCAGCAGCAGGGACAGGAGTTATGAAAAACTGTTTTTT
NA	NA	TRBV6-5	TRBJ2-1	CASSYWGGDNEQFF	TGTGCCAGCAGTTACTGGGGAGGCGACAATGAGCAGTTCTTC
NA	TRBD1	TRBV5-6	TRBJ2-7	CASSFLTGAYEQCF	TGTGCCAGCAGCTTCCTGACAGGGGCCTACGAGCAGTGCTTC
NA	NA	TRBV30	TRBJ1-4	CAWSSEGAREKLFF	TGTGCCTGGAGTTCCGAAGGGGCGAGGGAAAAACTGTTTTTT
NA	TRBD1	TRBV7-2	TRBJ1-1	CASSQGGMNTEAFF	TGTGCCAGCAGCCAAGGGGGCATGAACACTGAAGCTTTCTTT
NA	TRBD1	TRBV10-3	TRBJ2-7	CAISDLRTGLTYEQYF	TGTGCCATCAGTGACTTACGGACAGGGTTAACTTACGAGCAGTACTTC
once	NA	TRBV5-4	TRBJ2-5	CASSLMNRPVKETQYF	TGTGCCAGCAGCTTAATGAACAGACCTGTCAAAGAGACCCAGTACTTC
few	TRBD2	TRBV7-8	TRBJ2-1	CASTGWGGRASEEQFF	TGTGCCAGCACCGGATGGGGCGGGAGGGCTTCGGAGGAGCAGTTCTTC
few	TRBD1	TRBV13	TRBJ1-1	CASSPLGGAKEPEAFF	TGTGCCAGCAGCCCCCTAGGGGGCGCTAAGGAGCCTGAAGCTTTCTTT
few	NA	TRBV7-2	TRBJ1-1	CASSLAAGRTEAFF	TGTGCCAGCAGCTTAGCGGCAGGGCGGACTGAAGCTTTCTTT
NA	NA	TRBV5-1	TRBJ1-1	CASSLVGDRTEAFF	TGCGCCAGCAGCTTAGTCGGGGATCGGACTGAAGCTTTCTTT
few	TRBD1	TRBV7-9	TRBJ2-7	CASSPLGGGTGGTYEQYF	TGTGCCAGCAGCCCCTTAGGGGGTGGGACAGGGGGCACCTACGAGCAGTACTTC
NA	NA	TRBV30	TRBJ1-1	CALNRATEAFF	TGTGCCTTAAACAGGGCCACTGAAGCTTTCTTT
NA	TRBD2	TRBV7-9	TRBJ2-3	CASSPGVGAGGSDTQYF	TGTGCCAGCAGCCCCGGCGTCGGAGCGGGAGGATCAGATACGCAGTATTTT
once	TRBD2	TRBV27	TRBJ2-3	CASSRWLAAQTTDTQYF	TGTGCCAGCAGCCGCTGGCTAGCGGCACAGACGACAGATACGCAGTATTTT
few	NA	TRBV7-2	TRBJ2-7	CASSSSLAPEQYF	TGTGCCAGCAGCTCTTCCCTAGCGCCCGAGCAGTACTTC
NA	NA	TRBV2	TRBJ2-7	CASSEWEGAYEQYF	TGTGCCAGCAGTGAGTGGGAGGGGGCCTACGAGCAGTACTTC
NA	NA	TRBV7-2	TRBJ2-3	CASRPGTPGLDTQYF	TGTGCCAGCAGACCGGGGACTCCTGGTCTAGATACGCAGTATTTT
few	NA	TRBV30	TRBJ1-5	CAWSVRGSGNQPQHF	TGTGCCTGGAGTGTACGAGGGTCGGGAAATCAGCCCCAGCATTTT
NA	NA	TRBV7-2	TRBJ1-5	CASSLDTVGQPQHF	TGTGCCAGCAGTCTCGACACCGTAGGCCAGCCCCAGCATTTT
once	NA	TRBV4-2	TRBJ1-1	CASSQERGTEAFF	TGTGCCAGCAGCCAAGAGCGGGGCACTGAAGCTTTCTTT
NA	TRBD1	TRBV19	TRBJ1-5	CASSRVQGGNQPQHF	TGTGCCAGTAGTCGTGTACAGGGGGGCAATCAGCCCCAGCATTTT
NA	TRBD2	TRBV19	TRBJ2-1	CASSALSGSLDNEQFF	TGTGCCAGTAGTGCGCTTAGCGGGAGCCTCGATAATGAGCAGTTCTTC
NA	NA	TRBV5-1	TRBJ1-2	CASSLYLTQGYTF	TGCGCCAGCAGCTTGTACCTTACCCAGGGCTACACCTTC